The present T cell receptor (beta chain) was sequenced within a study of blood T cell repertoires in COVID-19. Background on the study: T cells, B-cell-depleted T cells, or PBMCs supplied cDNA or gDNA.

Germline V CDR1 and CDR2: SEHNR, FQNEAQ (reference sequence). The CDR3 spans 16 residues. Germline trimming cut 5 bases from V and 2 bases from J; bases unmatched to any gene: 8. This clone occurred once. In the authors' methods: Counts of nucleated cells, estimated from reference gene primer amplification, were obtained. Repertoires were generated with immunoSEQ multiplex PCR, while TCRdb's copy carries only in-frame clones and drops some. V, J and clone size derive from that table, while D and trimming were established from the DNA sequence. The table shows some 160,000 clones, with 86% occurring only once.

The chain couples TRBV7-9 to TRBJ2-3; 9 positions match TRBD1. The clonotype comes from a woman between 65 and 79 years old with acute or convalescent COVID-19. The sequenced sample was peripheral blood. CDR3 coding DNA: TGTGCCAGCAGCCCGGACAGGGGACCCCCCACAGATACGCAGTATTTT. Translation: CASSPDRGPPTDTQYF. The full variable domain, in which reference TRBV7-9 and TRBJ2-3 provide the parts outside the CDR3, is DTGVSQNPRHKITKRGQNVTFRCDPISEHNRLYWYRQTLGQGPEFLTYFQNEAQLEKSRLLSDRFSAERPKGSFSTLEIQRTEQGDSAMYLCASSPDRGPPTDTQYFGPGTRLTVL.